The 8 T cell receptor beta chains presented below share a single source sample, sequenced in a study of blood T cell repertoires in COVID-19. Repertoires were generated with immunoSEQ multiplex PCR, while TCRdb's copy carries only in-frame clones and drops some. Among about 320,000 clones listed, approximately 85% were seen once. The source material was peripheral blood. All receptors derive from a human donor in a cohort sampled during active COVID-19.

The rearrangement links TRBV5-1 to TRBJ2-6, with D tentatively TRBD2 (5 bases). Trimming removed 6 bases at V and 0 bases at J, with 10 bases between. Per the germline V gene, CDR1 is SGHRS and CDR2 is YFSETQ. CDR3 size: 15 residues. The CDR3 protein is CASTNEGSGANVLTF. In DNA, the CDR3 is TGCGCCAGCACCAATGAGGGCTCTGGGGCCAACGTCCTGACTTTC.

This clone was detected once. This chain joins TRBV9 and TRBJ2-2; 12 bases agree with TRBD1. CDR3 length: 16 residues. After removal of 3 bases from V and 7 bases from J, the junction contained 7 bases not matched to a gene. Looked up from germline, CDR1 is SGDLS and CDR2 is YYNGEE. The CDR3 protein is CASSAGDRGRVGELFF. The CDR3 nucleotides are TGTGCCAGCAGCGCGGGGGACAGGGGGCGCGTCGGGGAGCTGTTTTTT.

V is TRBV25-1 and J is TRBJ1-6; TRBD1 agrees at 8 bases. V shed 1 base, J shed 10 bases, and the junction held 9 bases outside the gene matches. The germline V gene encodes CDR1 MGHDK and CDR2 SYGVNS. The CDR3 length is 16 residues. The CDR3 loop reads CASSEWSGGITSPLHF. Here the CDR3 DNA reads TGTGCCAGCAGTGAATGGTCAGGGGGCATCACGTCACCCCTCCACTTT.

The chain has TRBV2 and TRBJ1-2, with a weak D call TRBD1 (6 bases). V was shortened by 2 bases and J by 4 bases, with 17 bases between the two germline ends. Germline V gene data show CDR1 as SNHLY and CDR2 as FYNNEI. The CDR3 runs 16 residues. CDR3 in DNA: TGTGCCAGCAGTGAAACCGGGACAAGGGTTACCTATGGCTACACCTTC. It is translated as CASSETGTRVTYGYTF.

This clone has only a few counts. The chain employs TRBV7-3 and TRBJ2-1; D perhaps matches TRBD1 (6 bases). The germline gives CDR1 SGHTA, CDR2 FQGTGA. V shed 4 bases and J shed 6 bases, with 13 bases lying between them. The CDR3 covers 14 residues. CDR3 sequence reads: CASSSQGSLNEQFF. The CDR3, as DNA: TGTGCCAGCAGCTCACAGGGTTCCCTCAATGAGCAGTTCTTC. Supplemented by reference TRBV7-3 and TRBJ2-1, the full variable domain reads GAGVSQTPSNKVTEKGKYVELRCDPISGHTALYWYRQSLGQGPEFLIYFQGTGAADDSGLPNDRFFAVRPEGSVSTLKIQRTERGDSAVYLCASSSQGSLNEQFFGPGTRLTVL.

The chain combines TRBV30 with TRBJ1-2, with a tentative D call TRBD1 (5 bases). CDR3 length: 12 amino acids. Trimming removed 4 bases from V and 5 bases from J, with 11 bases in between. Germline CDR1 is GTSNPN and CDR2 is SVGIG (reference sequence). CDR3 loop: CAWISGGYGYTF. The CDR3 DNA reads TGTGCCTGGATTTCCGGGGGGTATGGCTACACCTTC.

For the CDR3, the DNA is TGTGCCAGCAGTGATAGGCAGGGCTCCGGGTATGGCTACACCTTC. It specifies CASSDRQGSGYGYTF. The chain carries TRBV2 and TRBJ1-2, with D maybe TRBD1 (5 bases). CDR1 and CDR2 from the germline V gene are SNHLY and FYNNEI. V was cut by 3 bases and J by 5 bases, with 16 bases left in between. This CDR3 contains 15 residues.

The table lists this clone with a count of one. The J gene is TRBJ1-1, the V gene TRBV27; perhaps TRBD1 as D (6 bases). The germline gives CDR1 MNHEY, CDR2 SMNVEV (reference sequence). The CDR3 sequence is 15 residues long. V gave up 3 bases and J gave up 0 bases, with 11 bases separating them. The CDR3 region is CASSLGAGVNTEAFF. CDR3 DNA sequence: TGTGCCAGCAGTTTGGGGGCAGGGGTGAACACTGAAGCTTTCTTT.